This T cell receptor (beta chain) derives from a study of shared clonotypes between healthy human individuals. Study-level background: The donors, a couple of women and a few men, were aged 18 to 49. Per-donor plates numbered three CD4 naive, three CD4 memory, two CD8 naive and one CD8 memory. Broader study findings: Clonotypes that were shared across a handful of donors made up around 5% of naive CD4 clonotypes.

Clones were sequenced by immunoSEQ multiplex PCR, and TCRdb holds only the in-frame ones, with some missing. The sample lists 2.3 million or so clones; approximately 93% were seen once. As regards this clone: The antigen is undetermined.

This CDR3 region has 14 residues. Deletions cut 5 bases from V and 6 bases from J, with 14 bases between. Germline V CDR1 and CDR2: MNHEY, SVGAGI. Donors, healthy HIV-negative adults, lacked recent acute infections or vaccinations. Material for sequencing was naive CD4+ T cells from PBMCs. As to subset: CD45RA+ positively selected. The sequence was collected from a man between 18 and 35 years old in good health. Some clones in this sample may be carry-over from other donors' samples. The chain links TRBV6-5 to TRBJ1-5; D may be TRBD1 (6 bases). The CDR3 sequence is CASSPDRKIQPQHF. CDR3 DNA sequence: TGTGCCAGCAGTCCAGACAGGAAAATTCAGCCCCAGCATTTT.